This T cell receptor (beta chain) was documented in a study of blood T cell repertoires in COVID-19 (dated by TCRdb to about 2020). Broadly, across the study: Samples from collaborators originated in the United States, Italy and Spain and spanned both the acute and convalescent phases of COVID-19. The material from the prospective study consisted of cDNA or gDNA derived from T cells, B-cell-depleted T cells, or PBMCs. Deeply sampled blood TCRbeta repertoires from subjects exposed to, actively infected with, or recovered from COVID-19 were included in the dataset. A freely available public database, intended as a resource for researchers studying the immune response to SARS-CoV-2, is where the repertoires were released. Samples were obtained from the ongoing ImmuneRACE study (first 160 participants) and from 950 to 1,500 subjects provided by 6 global collaborators. Nearly every sample came with metadata listing a de-identified subject ID, COVID-19 status, age in years and sex. Where available, HLA class I and class II types were obtained from metadata supplied by the sample provider rather than from assay-based typing.

The collaborating institutions used their own protocols to collect whole blood in K2EDTA tubes. For TCRbeta analysis, collaborator samples were shipped as frozen whole blood, as isolated PBMCs, or as DNA extracted from either sample type. About this clone: What this receptor recognizes is not known. Qualities for individual bases were not recorded, and no much larger clone is one base off.

TCRbeta CDR3 regions were amplified from genomic DNA using the immunoSEQ Assay, a bias-controlled multiplex PCR. Per the source publication's procedure: The number of nucleated cells in each sample was estimated by amplification of reference gene primers within the assay. To quantify the absolute abundance of each unique TCRbeta CDR3 rearrangement, sequence reads were collapsed and filtered. For each sample, productive Simpson clonality was calculated as the square root of Simpson's diversity index across productive rearrangements. The source is immuneACCESS, and TCRdb retained only in-frame sequences with V and J called. Part of the clones is not carried over; for the studies checked, unresolved V genes explain less than half of this, and the remainder is unexplained. That table supplies the V and J calls and clone size; D and trimming were determined from the DNA. Counted in this sample were about 48,000 clones; roughly 84% of them appeared once. The ten most abundant clones make up approximately 54% of the sample.

Summary of the overall study and its limitations: Clinical and demographic metadata were provided uncurated, with the amount varying by source and participant.

This TCR was sampled from a man between 65 and 85 years old with acute or convalescent COVID-19. The sample comprised peripheral blood.

The sequenced DNA: TGTGCCAGCAGCCAAGCACTAGAATACAATGAGCAGTTCTTC. It encodes CASSQALEYNEQFF. The chain couples TRBV4-2 to TRBJ2-1; a tentative D call is TRBD2 (5 bases match). The CDR3 covers 14 residues, taking in both the cysteine and the phenylalanine. CDR3 DNA is the only sequence kept; it has 42 bases, read in frame from the first base. V loses 1 base, J loses 4 bases, and the germline ends lie 8 bases apart. Per the germline V gene, LGHNA is the CDR1 and YNFKEQ is the CDR2.